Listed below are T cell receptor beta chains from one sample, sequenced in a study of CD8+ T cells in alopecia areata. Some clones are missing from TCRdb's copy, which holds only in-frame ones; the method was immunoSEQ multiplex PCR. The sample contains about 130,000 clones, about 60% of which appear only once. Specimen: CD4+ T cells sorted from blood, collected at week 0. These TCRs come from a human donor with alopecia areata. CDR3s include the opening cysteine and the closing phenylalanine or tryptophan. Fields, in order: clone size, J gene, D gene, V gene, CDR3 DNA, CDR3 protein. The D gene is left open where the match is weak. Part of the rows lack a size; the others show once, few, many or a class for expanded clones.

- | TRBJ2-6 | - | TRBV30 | TGTGCCTGGAGTTCGTTATCACCTGGGGCCAACGTCCTGACTTTC | CAWSSLSPGANVLTF
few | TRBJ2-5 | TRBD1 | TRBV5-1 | TGCGCCAGCAGCTTGGCAGGGGGCGCCGTCCAAGAGACCCAGTACTTC | CASSLAGGAVQETQYF
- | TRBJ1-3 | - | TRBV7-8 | TGTGCCAGCAGCTTAGGTCAGGGGAGGACTGGAAACACCATATATTTT | CASSLGQGRTGNTIYF
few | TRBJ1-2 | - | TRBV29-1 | TGCAGCGTCGCCCAGGGAGACTATGGCTACACCTTC | CSVAQGDYGYTF
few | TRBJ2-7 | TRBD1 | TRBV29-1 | TGCAGCGTTGGGGACAGGGCCTACGAGCAGTACTTC | CSVGDRAYEQYF
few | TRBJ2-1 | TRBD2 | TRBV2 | TGTGCCAGCAGGCCCGCCGGACTAGCGGGGGCTGGGGAGCAGTTCTTC | CASRPAGLAGAGEQFF
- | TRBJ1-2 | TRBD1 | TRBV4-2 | TGTGCCAGCAGCCAAGATATGGGACAGGGGGCCGGAGGCTACACCTTC | CASSQDMGQGAGGYTF
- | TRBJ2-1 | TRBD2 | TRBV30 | TGTGCCTGGAGTTTCAGCGGGGGAGCCTACAATGAGCAGTTCTTC | CAWSFSGGAYNEQFF
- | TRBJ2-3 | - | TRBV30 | TGTGCCTGGAGTGTAACGGGGGGCAGCACAGATACGCAGTATTTT | CAWSVTGGSTDTQYF
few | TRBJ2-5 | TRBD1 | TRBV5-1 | TGCGCCAGCAGCCAGTCAGGGACAGGTCAAGAGACCCAGTACTTC | CASSQSGTGQETQYF